The clone carrying this TCR beta chain came up many times. Its matching antigen is unknown. The sample comes from a study of breast tumors, draining lymph nodes, adjacent tissues. Findings of the study overall: Tumor and nontumor repertoires were significantly more similar in luminal-like than in basal-like breast cancer. Findings are consistent with lymph node origin and intratumoral expansion of most tumor T cells. Tumor TCR diversity was below lymph nodes but above nontumor tissue. Data only fit, rather than demonstrated, lymph node origin of most tumor T cells.

This CDR3 region has 14 residues. Germline V gives CDR1 SGHTA, CDR2 FQGNSA. Trimming took 5 bases from V and 5 from J; bases not matched to a gene: 5. The lymph nodes were axillary draining lymph nodes from breast cancer patients. TCRdb reanalysed the multiplex PCR reads using MiXCR and keeps one entry per CDR3 protein. The sample consists of about 140,000 distinct CDR3 sequences, more than 20% of them appearing once. The chain links TRBV7-2 to TRBJ2-7; 11 nucleotides align to TRBD2. This TCR was recovered from a female donor with breast cancer. Some clones in this sample may be carry-over from other donors' samples. Material for sequencing was axillary lymph node tissue. CDR3 in amino acids: CASSVSSGRNEQYF. The CDR3 DNA follows: TGTGCCAGCAGCGTCTCTAGCGGGAGGAACGAGCAGTACTTC.